Below, 13 T cell receptor beta chains from the same sample are listed, as sequenced in a study of vaccination and CD4 T cells after COVID-19. The treatment here: roughly 10-day PBMC culture with coronavirus spike peptide pools or control peptides (ViraFEST assay). These TCRs' antigens remain unknown. With the Oncomine TCR Beta short-read assay, DNA from cultured CD4+ T cells was sequenced. TCRdb called the PCR reads again in MiXCR, with one record for every CDR3 protein. Of approximately 19,000 distinct CDR3 sequences in the sample, roughly 54% were seen once. Sequenced input: CD4+ T cells from blood, cultured in vitro. These receptors all come from a human donor who had recovered from COVID-19.

This clonotype was observed a few times. The V gene is TRBV6-2 or TRBV6-3, the J gene TRBJ1-3; D ambiguous. The germline V gene has CDR1 MNHEY and CDR2 SVGEGT. The length of the CDR3 is 13 residues. V was shortened by 0 bases and J by 7 bases, with 7 bases between the two germline ends. The CDR3 DNA follows: TGTGCCAGCAGTTACTCCGGGCCGAACACCATATATTTT. This gives the protein CASSYSGPNTIYF.

This clonotype was counted between two and nine times. This CDR3 reads CASSPRGQGNTIYF. The CDR3 DNA reads as TGTGCCAGCAGCCCTCGAGGACAGGGAAACACCATATATTTT. The chain links TRBV7-2 to TRBJ1-3; tentative D call: TRBD1 (6 bases). CDR1 is SGHTA and CDR2 is FQGNSA in the germline V gene. V was pared by 5 bases and J by 4 bases, with 12 bases between. The CDR3 extends over 14 amino acids.

The chain uses TRBV6-2 or TRBV6-3 and TRBJ1-4, with D unresolved. With 8 bases removed from V and 7 bases from J, the gap between germline ends came to 20 bases. The CDR3 spans 15 residues. Looked up from germline, CDR1 is MNHEY and CDR2 is SVGEGT. The CDR3: CASSRADLGGEKLFF. CDR3 nucleotides: TGTGCCAGCTCGAGGGCGGACCTGGGCGGTGAAAAACTGTTTTTT.

This clonotype occurred a few times. The J gene is TRBJ1-2, the V gene TRBV24-1; a possible D gene is TRBD1 (6 bases). Germline-derived CDR1 and CDR2 are KGHDR and SFDVKD. The V end lost 1 base, the J end lost 5 bases, and 13 bases lay between the germline ends. The CDR3 is 15 residues long. The CDR3 region is CATSDFNRGAYGYTF. The DNA of the CDR3 is TGTGCCACCAGTGATTTCAATCGGGGGGCTTATGGCTACACCTTC.

This clonotype was seen a single time. This sequence joins TRBV7-2 and TRBJ2-5; a possible D gene is TRBD1 (5 bases). V lost 3 bases, J lost 0 bases, and 11 bases lay in between. Germline loops: CDR1 SGHTA, CDR2 FQGNSA. The CDR3 has 15 residues. The CDR3 spells CASSFQLRDQETQYF. The CDR3, as DNA: TGTGCCAGCAGCTTCCAGCTCAGGGACCAAGAGACCCAGTACTTC. The whole variable domain, filled in from reference TRBV7-2 and TRBJ2-5, reads GAGVSQSPSNKVTEKGKDVELRCDPISGHTALYWYRQSLGQGLEFLIYFQGNSAPDKSGLPSDRFSAERTGGSVSTLTIQRTQQEDSAVYLCASSFQLRDQETQYFGPGTRLLVL.

A few counts support this clonotype. This chain connects TRBV28 to TRBJ2-3; D possibly uses TRBD1 or TRBD2 (5 bases each). V was clipped by 6 bases and J by 2 bases, with 24 bases between them. CDR3 length equals 18 residues. Per germline, CDR1 MDHEN and CDR2 SYDVKM. This chain's CDR3 is CASRFEGRRQGYTDTQYF. CDR3 nucleotides: TGTGCCAGCAGATTCGAGGGACGTCGTCAGGGATACACAGATACGCAGTATTTT. Drawing the rest from reference TRBV28 and TRBJ2-3, the complete variable domain is DVKVTQSSRYLVKRTGEKVFLECVQDMDHENMFWYRQDPGLGLRLIYFSYDVKMKEKGDIPEGYSVSREKKERFSLILESASTNQTSMYLCASRFEGRRQGYTDTQYFGPGTRLTVL.

The chain has TRBV19 and TRBJ1-5; D is perhaps TRBD1 (5 bases). V gave up 4 bases and J gave up 5 bases, with 15 bases separating them. Germline values: CDR1 LNHDA, CDR2 SQIVND (reference sequence). The CDR3 runs to 15 residues. For the CDR3, the DNA is TGTGCCAGTAGTAAGGGGAAGGCCTCGGATCAGCCCCAGCATTTT. Protein: CASSKGKASDQPQHF.

This clonotype was observed a few times. V gene TRBV10-3 combines with J gene TRBJ1-6; D remains unclear. V was pared by 1 base and J by 10 bases, with 11 bases between. Germline V CDR1 and CDR2: ENHRY, SYGVKD. The length of the CDR3 is 14 residues. The CDR3 here is CAISEFRSESPLHF. CDR3 nucleotides: TGTGCCATCAGTGAGTTTCGGTCAGAATCACCCCTCCACTTT.

The chain has TRBV23-1 and TRBJ2-2; TRBD1 matches 10 bases. TRBV23-1 is identified as an open reading frame with a role that is uncertain. This CDR3 spans 16 amino acids. V was clipped by 1 base and J by 3 bases; unmatched bases: 2. This CDR3 is CASSQLGTGDTGELFF. The CDR3 DNA follows: TGCGCCAGCAGTCAATTAGGGACAGGGGACACCGGGGAGCTGTTTTTT.

The chain recombines TRBV20-1 with TRBJ2-2, with 8 bases that match TRBD2. CDR3 length equals 16 residues. Germline CDR1 reads DFQATT; CDR2 reads SNEGSKA (reference sequence). With 3 bases clipped from V and 5 bases from J, the junction kept 11 bases outside the gene matches. The CDR3 loop reads CSASSAGGMGTGELFF. CDR3 coding DNA: TGCAGTGCTAGTTCGGCGGGAGGAATGGGAACCGGGGAGCTGTTTTTT.

The chain uses TRBV20-1 and TRBJ2-3; TRBD2 matches 7 bases. V dropped 0 bases and J dropped 4; count of bases not matched to a gene: 7. Looked up from germline, CDR1 is DFQATT and CDR2 is SNEGSKA (reference sequence). The CDR3 has 15 residues. CDR3 loop: CSARDWEGVADTQYF. The DNA of the CDR3 is TGCAGTGCTAGAGATTGGGAGGGAGTGGCAGATACGCAGTATTTT.

Only a few counts were recorded for this clonotype. The chain couples TRBV20-1 to TRBJ2-3; D is perhaps TRBD1 or TRBD2 (5 bases each). This CDR3 contains 16 residues. Germline V gene lookup returns CDR1 DFQATT and CDR2 SNEGSKA (reference sequence). V lost 6 bases and J lost 0, with 19 bases in between. The CDR3 sequence is CSATHGASSSTDTQYF. CDR3 coding DNA: TGCAGTGCCACCCATGGGGCTAGCTCGAGCACAGATACGCAGTATTTT.

The rearrangement joins TRBV6-1 to TRBJ1-5; D is undetermined. This CDR3 is 12 amino acids long. Germline V gives CDR1 MNHNS, CDR2 SASEGT. Between the trimmed V and J ends, which lost 6 bases and 5 bases, there was a span of 8 bases. The CDR3 loop is CASSSQDQPQHF. The CDR3, as DNA: TGTGCCAGCAGCTCCCAGGATCAGCCCCAGCATTTT.